One TCR beta chain is described in this entry. As handled by the study authors: Reference gene primer amplification gave nucleated cell count estimates. TCRdb keeps only in-frame clones here, not all; method: immunoSEQ multiplex PCR. V, J and clone size are those of that table, while D and trimming were read from the DNA. The table has approximately 54,000 clones, 90% seen once. The sample belongs to a study of blood T cell repertoires in COVID-19. Study as a whole: Donors in the United States, Italy and Spain gave samples during acute or convalescent COVID-19. Sources were T cells, B-cell-depleted T cells, or PBMCs; the material itself was cDNA or gDNA.

This receptor was identified in a middle-aged woman with active COVID-19. Sequenced input: peripheral blood.

The CDR3 loop reads CATFPGGGRSITDTQYF. The DNA for the CDR3 is TGTGCCACCTTTCCCGGGGGGGGACGTTCCATCACAGATACGCAGTATTTT. V and J are TRBV15 and TRBJ2-3, with 8 bases aligning to TRBD2. V was clipped by 8 bases and J by 2 bases; unmatched bases: 15. CDR1 and CDR2 (germline): LNHNV, YYDKDF (reference sequence). The CDR3 runs 17 residues.